Shown below are 20 T cell receptor beta chains from a single sample sequenced in a study of Graves' ophthalmopathy and Graves' hyperthyroidism (dated by TCRdb to 2017 to 2018). The sample was run on an Illumina HiSeq 2000. For repertoire sequencing, the TCR beta CDR3 regions were amplified from RNA transcripts. A first-round RT-PCR used HTBI primers with the Qiagen OneStep RT-PCR kit, followed by a second-round multiplex PCR, size selection and purification. The public sequencing data were trimmed at Q25 with fastp and processed into clonotypes with MiXCR by TCRdb, which kept only in-frame beta chains. Every entry covers one CDR3 protein and lists the most common genes and DNA from its rows. This sample gives over 200,000 distinct CDR3 sequences in total; 29% of them show up just once. The top ten constitute 8.5% to 9.5% of the sample. Sequenced sample: peripheral blood. The receptors derive from a man over 45 with Graves' ophthalmopathy. Donor details come from another sample of the same person, matched by shared clones.

V and J are TRBV27 and TRBJ1-6; possible D gene TRBD1, 6 bases. CDR1 and CDR2 (germline): MNHEY, SMNVEV (reference sequence). The CDR3 runs 14 residues. The germline V and J ends were trimmed by 5 bases and 4 bases, with 9 bases remaining between them. CDR3 sequence: CASSTQGYNSPLHF. The CDR3 bases are TGTGCCAGCAGTACACAGGGTTATAATTCACCCCTCCACTTT.

This clonotype has a count of ten or more. The rearrangement uses TRBV24-1 and TRBJ2-5; D perhaps matches TRBD2 (5 bases). Trimming shortened V by 3 bases and J by 3 bases, and 10 bases separated the two germline ends. Germline lookup yields CDR1 KGHDR and CDR2 SFDVKD. The CDR3 is 14 amino acids. The CDR3 sequence: CATSDSLAKETQYF. The CDR3 DNA reads TGTGCCACCAGTGATAGCTTAGCGAAAGAGACCCAGTACTTC.

This clonotype was recorded many times. This rearrangement joins TRBV11-2 to TRBJ2-7; a weak D match, TRBD1 (5 bases). The CDR3 loop spans 14 amino acids. Trimming shortened V by 7 bases and J by 2 bases, and 15 bases separated the two germline ends. Per germline, CDR1 SGHAT and CDR2 FQNNGV. The CDR3 coding sequence is TGTGCCAGCAAACTGGGGCAGGCTACCTACGAGCAGTACTTC. It encodes CASKLGQATYEQYF.

This clonotype was found many times. This sequence joins TRBV20-1 and TRBJ1-1; 9 nucleotides match TRBD1. V trimming: 3 bases; J trimming: 2 bases; junction bases outside the gene matches: 4. The CDR3 length is 14 residues. Per germline, CDR1 DFQATT and CDR2 SNEGSKA (reference sequence). CDR3 sequence reads: CSASAGQGNTEAFF. The CDR3 DNA reads TGCAGTGCTAGCGCGGGACAGGGAAACACTGAAGCTTTCTTT.

The sample holds many counts of this clonotype. The V gene is TRBV19, the J gene TRBJ1-1; TRBD1 matches 8 bases. Germline lookup yields CDR1 LNHDA and CDR2 SQIVND (reference sequence). The CDR3 runs to 17 residues. J was trimmed by 1 base and V by 1 base; bases with no gene match: 8. In DNA form, the CDR3 reads TGTGCCAGTAGTATAGGGGTATGGGACAGGACGAACACTGAAGCTTTCTTT. Amino acid sequence: CASSIGVWDRTNTEAFF.

This clonotype has at least ten counts. This chain connects TRBV5-1 to TRBJ1-1, with 7 bases identical to TRBD1. Trimming took 4 bases from V and 1 from J; bases not matched to a gene: 4. The CDR3 is made up of 14 amino acids. In germline, CDR1 is SGHRS, CDR2 YFSETQ. The CDR3 protein is CASSGTVENTEAFF. DNA of the CDR3: TGCGCCAGCAGCGGGACAGTAGAGAACACTGAAGCTTTCTTT.

This clonotype was recorded many times. The chain has TRBV12-5 and TRBJ2-5; D not resolved. The V end lost 2 bases, the J end lost 2 bases, and 9 bases lay between the germline ends. The CDR3 has 14 residues. Germline V lookup: CDR1 LGHNT, CDR2 FRNRAP. CDR3 residues: CASGLTYNQETQYF. CDR3 DNA: TGTGCTAGTGGTTTGACCTACAATCAAGAGACCCAGTACTTC.

This clonotype was found a few times. The chain carries TRBV6-1 and TRBJ1-1; TRBD1 aligns across 7 bases. The CDR3 is 15 residues long. Germline-derived CDR1 and CDR2 are MNHNS and SASEGT. V shed 4 bases and J 6 bases; nucleotides not matched to a gene: 11. The CDR3 sequence is CASSGQYGQVAEAFF. The CDR3 nucleotides are TGTGCCAGCAGTGGACAATATGGACAGGTGGCTGAAGCTTTCTTT.

The chain links TRBV12-3 or TRBV12-4 to TRBJ2-5, with TRBD1 identical over 7 bases. V dropped 5 bases and J dropped 5; count of bases not matched to a gene: 5. This CDR3 contains 13 residues. The CDR3 nucleotides are TGTGCCAGCAGTGGCGGACAGGTGGAGACCCAGTACTTC. Encoded protein: CASSGGQVETQYF.

This clonotype was detected many times. This may arise from a read error, as a much more abundant clone is one base away. The gene calls are TRBV12-3 or TRBV12-4 and TRBJ1-6; D is perhaps TRBD1 (6 bases). The CDR3 loop spans 14 amino acids. Here the CDR3 reads CASTETGMYSPFHF. CDR3 bases: TGTGCCAGCACCGAGACAGGCATGTACTCACCCTTCCACTTT.

This clonotype was seen just once. The chain joins TRBV6-1 to TRBJ2-7, with 13 bases that match TRBD2. Per the germline V gene, CDR1 is MNHNS and CDR2 is SASEGT. This CDR3 is 15 amino acids long. Trimming removed 3 bases from V and 6 bases from J; junction bases left unmatched: 5. CDR3 bases: TGTGCCAGCAGTGACAGGACTAGCGGGAGTGGCGAGCAGTACTTC. It specifies CASSDRTSGSGEQYF.

This clonotype was counted at least ten times. The V call is TRBV20-1, the J call TRBJ2-5; 10 bases map to TRBD2. This CDR3 region has 13 residues. Germline V CDR1 and CDR2: DFQATT, SNEGSKA (reference sequence). V shed 4 bases and J 5 bases; nucleotides not matched to a gene: 4. The CDR3 sequence: CSATAGGRETQYF. The CDR3 DNA reads as TGCAGTGCTACAGCGGGAGGGCGGGAGACCCAGTACTTC.

The sample holds one count of this clonotype. The chain employs TRBV15 and TRBJ2-2; 9 nucleotides agree with TRBD2. J gave up 3 bases and V 3 bases, and 17 bases lay outside the gene matches. The CDR3 length is 20 residues. Germline-derived CDR1 and CDR2 are LNHNV and YYDKDF (reference sequence). CDR3 loop: CATSSVARGRAFYDTGELFF. Written as DNA, the CDR3 is TGTGCCACCAGCAGTGTTGCTCGCGGGAGGGCCTTTTATGACACCGGGGAGCTGTTTTTT.

This clonotype was picked up many times. The chain recombines TRBV6-2 or TRBV6-3 with TRBJ2-2; 12 nucleotides agree with TRBD2. This CDR3 has 18 residues. The J segment lost 5 bases and the V segment lost 5 bases, leaving 12 bases of the junction unmatched. Looked up from germline, CDR1 is MNHEY and CDR2 is SVGEGT. Written as DNA, the CDR3 is TGTGCCAGCAGTACCAGACTAGCGGGAGTTGGGGATACCGGGGAGCTGTTTTTT. Protein product: CASSTRLAGVGDTGELFF.

At least ten counts were recorded for this clonotype. A read error is possible here, since a much larger clone lies one base away. The chain combines TRBV12-3 or TRBV12-4 with TRBJ2-5; no clear D gene. CDR3 length: 12 residues. Trimming shortened V by 5 bases and J by 4 bases, and 8 bases separated the two germline ends. As DNA, the CDR3 is TGTGCCAGCAGTGGGTTCGGAGAGACCCAGTACTTC. This gives the protein CASSGFGETQYF.

This clonotype showed up many times. The V and J genes are TRBV2 and TRBJ1-6, with unresolved D. Germline CDR1 is SNHLY and CDR2 is FYNNEI. This CDR3 comprises 15 residues. V lost 7 bases and J 0 bases, leaving 10 bases between the germline ends. In DNA, the CDR3 is TGTGCCAGCACCCTTCGCAGCTCCTATAATTCACCCCTCCACTTT. Translation gives CASTLRSSYNSPLHF.

Many counts were recorded for this clonotype. The V and J genes are TRBV6-2 or TRBV6-3 and TRBJ1-5, with 7 bases fitting TRBD1. CDR1 is MNHEY, CDR2 SVGEGT, per germline. Germline trimming cut 9 bases from V and 6 bases from J; bases unmatched to any gene: 8. The CDR3 covers 13 residues. This chain's CDR3 is CASGDSQFQPQHF. The CDR3 nucleotides read TGTGCCAGTGGGGACAGCCAATTTCAGCCCCAGCATTTT.

This clonotype showed up many times. At one end, the junction sequence differs from germline, possibly due to a read error. The rearrangement joins TRBV9 to TRBJ2-2, with TRBD1 as a possible D gene (5 bases). CDR3 length equals 15 residues. Germline V gene sequence: CDR1 SGDLS, CDR2 YYNGEE. Here the CDR3 reads CASGVQGANTGELFF. CDR3 in DNA: TGTGCCAGCGGCGTGCAGGGCGCGAACACCGGGGAGCTGTTTTTT. The full variable domain, rest sourced from reference TRBV9 and TRBJ2-2, is DSGVTQTPKHLITATGQRVTLRCSPRSGDLSVYWYQQSLDQGLQFLIQYYNGEERAKGNILERFSAQQFPDLHSELNLSSLELGDSALYFCASGVQGANTGELFFGEGSRLTVL.

This clonotype was picked up many times. The DNA for the CDR3 is TGTGCCAGCTTTGAAGGGGGGGACAGTTTATCGTCCGAGCAGTACTTC. Its protein is CASFEGGDSLSSEQYF. The chain joins TRBV28 to TRBJ2-7, with D possibly called TRBD1 or TRBD2 (7 bases each). CDR1 is MDHEN, CDR2 SYDVKM, per germline. The CDR3 spans 16 residues. V was clipped by 8 bases and J by 6 bases, with 26 bases between them.

The sample holds many counts of this clonotype. The chain is built from TRBV30 and TRBJ2-7; D unresolved. This CDR3 has 11 residues. The V gene's germline CDR1 is GTSNPN and CDR2 SVGIG (reference sequence). Trimming took off 2 bases at V and 5 bases at J, with 7 bases between the two ends. CDR3 bases: TGTGCCTGGAGTACTCACGACGAGCAGTACTTC. Amino acid sequence: CAWSTHDEQYF.